Listed here are 14 T cell receptor beta chains from one sample, sequenced in a study of shared clonotypes between healthy human individuals. Clones were read by immunoSEQ multiplex PCR, and TCRdb kept only the in-frame ones, dropping some. The data contain about 490,000 clones, 60% to 85% of them singletons. Input material: PBMCs. Receptors were obtained from a woman aged 40 to 50 in good health. Some clones in this sample may be carry-over from other donors' samples.

On this clone: This may stem from a read error, because a much larger clone lies one nucleotide away. The gene calls are TRBV7-9 and TRBJ1-3; D gene ambiguous. The CDR3 contains 14 residues. V lost 8 bases, J lost 2 bases, and 13 bases lay in between. Germline V CDR1 and CDR2: SEHNR, FQNEAQ (reference sequence). CDR3 protein: CASRDAVPGNTIYF. The CDR3 DNA reads as TGTGCCAGCCGCGATGCGGTCCCTGGAAACACCATATATTTT.

The DNA of the CDR3 is TGTGCCAGCACCCCAGTGGTGGCTGGAGGGACCCAGTACTTC. Protein product: CASTPVVAGGTQYF. V usage is TRBV2 and J usage is TRBJ2-5, with D possibly TRBD2 on 5 matching bases. Germline V gene sequence: CDR1 SNHLY, CDR2 FYNNEI. The V end was cut by 7 bases, the J end by 7 bases, with 19 bases between. The CDR3 is 14 residues long.

The rearrangement joins TRBV30 to TRBJ1-4; TRBD1 is a possible D gene (6 bases). The CDR3 totals 15 residues. CDR1 and CDR2 (germline): GTSNPN, SVGIG (reference sequence). V dropped 0 bases and J dropped 2 bases, with 10 bases sitting between them. CDR3 amino acids: CAWSVLGATNEKLFF. The CDR3 coding sequence is TGTGCCTGGAGTGTACTGGGGGCCACTAATGAAAAACTGTTTTTT. Looking up the rest from reference TRBV30 and TRBJ1-4 gives the full variable domain: SQTIHQWPATLVQPVGSPLSLECTVEGTSNPNLYWYRQAAGRGLQLLFYSVGIGQISSEVPQNLSASRPQDRQFILSSKKLLLSDSGFYLCAWSVLGATNEKLFFGSGTQLSVL.

V is TRBV28 and J is TRBJ2-7; 8 bases map to TRBD2. The CDR3 length is 15 residues. Germline CDR1 and CDR2: MDHEN and SYDVKM. The trim removed 8 bases at V and 2 bases at J, leaving 11 bases unmatched. DNA for the CDR3: TGTGCCAGCGCTGCAGCGGGAGTACCGACCTACGAGCAGTACTTC. Protein product: CASAAAGVPTYEQYF.

The rearrangement uses TRBV6-4 and TRBJ1-2; no clear D gene. Germline V lookup: CDR1 MRHNA, CDR2 SNTAGT. The CDR3 loop spans 13 amino acids. Trimming pared 5 bases from V and 3 bases from J, leaving 10 bases between. In DNA form, the CDR3 reads TGTGCCAGCAGTCCAGGCCAATACTATGGCTACACCTTC. Translation: CASSPGQYYGYTF.

The chain employs TRBV28 and TRBJ2-7, with 7 bases aligning to TRBD1. Germline V gene sequence: CDR1 MDHEN, CDR2 SYDVKM. V shed 6 bases and J 4 bases; nucleotides not matched to a gene: 3. The CDR3 covers 12 residues. The CDR3 loop is CASRDRNYEQYF. CDR3 nucleotides: TGTGCCAGCAGGGACAGGAATTACGAGCAGTACTTC. The entire variable domain, with the rest obtained from reference TRBV28 and TRBJ2-7, is as follows: DVKVTQSSRYLVKRTGEKVFLECVQDMDHENMFWYRQDPGLGLRLIYFSYDVKMKEKGDIPEGYSVSREKKERFSLILESASTNQTSMYLCASRDRNYEQYFGPGTRLTVT.

The rearrangement joins TRBV7-2 to TRBJ2-2; a weak D match, TRBD1 (5 bases). Trimming left V 5 bases short and J 4 bases short, with 14 bases between. CDR3 length: 15 amino acids. Germline loops: CDR1 SGHTA, CDR2 FQGNSA. The DNA of the CDR3 is TGTGCCAGCAGCCCCGCAGGGTGGGTCACCGGGGAGCTGTTTTTT. Its protein product is CASSPAGWVTGELFF.

In its sample, this clone was seen a few times. The chain employs TRBV5-1 and TRBJ1-1; D ambiguous. CDR1 and CDR2 from the germline V gene are SGHRS and YFSETQ. The CDR3 is 15 amino acids. Trimming took 3 bases from V and 1 from J, leaving 13 bases between them. The CDR3 is CASSSRVGANTEAFF. Here the CDR3 DNA reads TGCGCCAGCAGCTCAAGAGTAGGAGCGAACACTGAAGCTTTCTTT.

A remark on this clone: Different DNA sequences within this sample yield the same CDR3. The chain uses TRBV10-3 and TRBJ2-5, with D unresolved. The CDR3 has 11 residues. V gave up 3 bases and J gave up 5 bases, with 4 bases separating them. From germline, CDR1 is ENHRY and CDR2 SYGVKD. Here the CDR3 reads CAISEGETQYF. Written as DNA, the CDR3 is TGTGCCATCAGTGAAGGGGAGACCCAGTACTTC.

The chain has TRBV28 and TRBJ2-7; 8 positions agree with TRBD2. V was pared by 5 bases and J by 6 bases, with 3 bases of the junction left unmatched. Germline lookup yields CDR1 MDHEN and CDR2 SYDVKM. The CDR3 is 12 residues long. CDR3 nucleotides: TGTGCCAGCAGTCGACGGGGGGGCGAGCAGTACTTC. Residues: CASSRRGGEQYF.

Only one count was recorded for this clone. This chain links TRBV20-1 with TRBJ1-2, with 10 bases matching TRBD1. The CDR3 totals 11 residues. The V gene's germline CDR1 is DFQATT and CDR2 SNEGSKA (reference sequence). The CDR3 DNA reads TGCAGCCTGACAGGGGGCCGAGGCTACACCTTC. Residues: CSLTGGRGYTF.

V is TRBV7-3 and J is TRBJ2-7; the D gene is possibly TRBD1 (5 bases). Germline V gives CDR1 SGHTA, CDR2 FQGTGA. V gave up 5 bases and J gave up 1 base, with 9 bases separating them. CDR3 length equals 13 residues. CDR3: CASSPTVSYEQYF. CDR3 nucleotide sequence: TGTGCCAGCAGCCCGACAGTATCCTACGAGCAGTACTTC. Based on the CDR3 plus reference TRBV7-3 and TRBJ2-7, the full variable domain is GAGVSQTPSNKVTEKGKYVELRCDPISGHTALYWYRQSLGQGPEFLIYFQGTGAADDSGLPNDRFFAVRPEGSVSTLKIQRTERGDSAVYLCASSPTVSYEQYFGPGTRLTVT.

This chain uses TRBV19 with TRBJ1-2; the match to TRBD1 covers 7 bases. V lost 3 bases and J lost 5; bases outside the gene matches: 12. CDR3 length equals 16 residues. Germline V gene sequence: CDR1 LNHDA, CDR2 SQIVND (reference sequence). CDR3 sequence (DNA): TGTGCCAGTAGTATTCAAGTCGACAGGGATAAGTATGGCTACACCTTC. Its protein is CASSIQVDRDKYGYTF.

This chain joins TRBV5-4 and TRBJ2-3; the D is unclear. Germline V CDR1 and CDR2: SGHNT, YYREEE (reference sequence). The CDR3 sequence is 11 residues long. V lost 1 base, J lost 5 bases, and 2 bases lay in between. CDR3 sequence reads: CASSLRDTQYF. CDR3 nucleotides: TGTGCCAGCAGCTTGAGAGATACGCAGTATTTT.